The T cell receptor (beta chain) described here comes from a study of blood T cell repertoires in COVID-19. The CDR3 totals 18 residues. Germline lookup yields CDR1 KGHDR and CDR2 SFDVKD. The V gene end was trimmed by 9 bases and the J gene end by 6 bases; junction bases not matched to a gene: 22. As originally analysed: By means of reference gene primer amplification, nucleated cell counts were estimated. Repertoires were generated with immunoSEQ multiplex PCR, while TCRdb's copy carries only in-frame clones and drops some. Clone size and V and J calls were adopted from that table, with D and trimming inferred from the DNA. The sample includes over 300,000 clones, 65% to 90% seen only once; the top ten take 7.2%.

The chain is built from TRBV24-1 and TRBJ1-1; 9 bases align to TRBD1. This clonotype was obtained from a human donor in a cohort sampled during active COVID-19. Sequencing input: peripheral blood. The CDR3 loop reads CATSSFRPGQGFFPEAFF. DNA of the CDR3: TGTGCCACCTCCTCATTTCGGCCGGGACAGGGTTTCTTCCCTGAAGCTTTCTTT.